This TCR beta chain was identified in a study of cytomegalovirus exposure and HLA in healthy donors. Study-wide results and limits: Reports indicate that TCR beta sequences accurately predicted the HLA-A and HLA-B alleles of most subjects.

PCR amplification relied on 60 Vbeta primers (plus 13 Jbeta primers). Sequenced by immunoSEQ multiplex PCR; TCRdb stores in-frame clones only, minus some. The table records roughly 140,000 clones, around a tenth of them present only once. The CDR3 is 13 residues long. Germline V lookup: CDR1 SQVTM, CDR2 ANQGSEA. V was shortened by 6 bases and J by 0 bases, with 11 bases between the two germline ends. This clone was seen only a few times. Its antigen remains unidentified. This TCR came from a male donor in good health and CMV-seronegative. The sequenced sample was PBMCs. The chain recombines TRBV29-1 with TRBJ1-1; D unclear. CDR3 bases: TGCAGCGTCCTCAGTTACATGAACACTGAAGCTTTCTTT. Encoded protein: CSVLSYMNTEAFF.